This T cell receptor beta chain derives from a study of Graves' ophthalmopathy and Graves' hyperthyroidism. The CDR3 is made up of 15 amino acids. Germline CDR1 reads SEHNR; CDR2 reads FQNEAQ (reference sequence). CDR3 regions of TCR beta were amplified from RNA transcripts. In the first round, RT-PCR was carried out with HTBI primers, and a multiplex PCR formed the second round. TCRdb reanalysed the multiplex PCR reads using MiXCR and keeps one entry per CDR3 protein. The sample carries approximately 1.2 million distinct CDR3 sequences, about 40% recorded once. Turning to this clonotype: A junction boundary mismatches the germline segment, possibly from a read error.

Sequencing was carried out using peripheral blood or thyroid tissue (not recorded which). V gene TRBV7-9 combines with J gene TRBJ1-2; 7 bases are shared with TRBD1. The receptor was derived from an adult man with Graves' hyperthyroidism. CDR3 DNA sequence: TGCGCCAGCAGCCAGGGGGGGGCTGGAGGCTATGGCTACACCTTC. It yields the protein CASSQGGAGGYGYTF.